A single sample is the source of the 27 T cell receptor beta chains below, sequenced in a study of blood T cell repertoires in COVID-19. The protocol was immunoSEQ multiplex PCR, while the TCRdb copy is restricted to in-frame clones and leaves out a portion. The sample lists some 340,000 clones, approximately 90% occurring once. The specimen sequenced was PBMCs or T cells enriched from blood (not recorded which). Receptors originate from a woman aged 25 to 39 who had been exposed to COVID-19.

The rearrangement uses TRBV9 and TRBJ2-7; no clear D. V was cut by 1 base and J by 0 bases, with 8 bases left in between. The CDR3 sequence is 14 residues long. Germline V gives CDR1 SGDLS, CDR2 YYNGEE. The chain's CDR3 is CASSVRPSSYEQYF. The CDR3 DNA reads TGTGCCAGCAGCGTACGCCCTAGCTCCTACGAGCAGTACTTC.

V gene TRBV29-1 combines with J gene TRBJ1-2; TRBD1 matches 9 bases. The CDR3 is made up of 13 amino acids. V lost 4 bases and J lost 12; bases outside the gene matches: 12. The germline V gene encodes CDR1 SQVTM and CDR2 ANQGSEA. The CDR3 DNA follows: TGCAGCGTTGCCACTCCCGGACAGGGGATCCACACCTTC. The encoded protein is CSVATPGQGIHTF.

The chain couples TRBV18 to TRBJ1-2; D is unresolved. CDR3 size: 13 residues. V was pared by 3 bases and J by 4 bases, with 9 bases between. The V gene's germline CDR1 is KGHSH and CDR2 LQKENI. For the CDR3, the DNA is TGTGCCAGCTCACCTATTGAGGCCTATGGCTACACCTTC. It specifies CASSPIEAYGYTF.

CDR3 sequence reads: CASSPGPQAFF. The CDR3 DNA follows: TGTGCCAGCTCACCTGGGCCCCAAGCTTTCTTT. This chain joins TRBV18 and TRBJ1-1; D remains unclear. Germline CDR1 reads KGHSH; CDR2 reads LQKENI. Between the trimmed V and J ends, which lost 3 bases and 9 bases, there was a span of 8 bases. The CDR3 length is 11 residues.

This rearrangement joins TRBV2 to TRBJ1-6, with 8 bases fitting TRBD1. Germline CDR1 SNHLY, CDR2 FYNNEI. The trim removed 6 bases at V and 8 bases at J, leaving 9 bases unmatched. The CDR3 sequence is 15 residues long. CDR3 residues: CASRLDRAKYSPLHF. CDR3 DNA sequence: TGTGCCAGCAGGCTGGACAGGGCAAAGTATTCACCCCTCCACTTT.

The chain recombines TRBV23-1 with TRBJ2-7; 9 positions match TRBD1. TRBV23-1 is treated as an ORF (open reading frame) with a function not yet certain. CDR3 length: 18 amino acids. Trimming at V came to 0 bases and at J to 9 bases, leaving 18 bases not matched to a gene. The CDR3, as DNA: TGCGCCAGCAGTCAATCAAACCCCCCACGAGACAGGGGGGGCGTGCAGTACTTC. Encoded protein: CASSQSNPPRDRGGVQYF.

The chain is built from TRBV5-5 and TRBJ2-5; 7 bases agree with TRBD2. Germline V lookup: CDR1 SGHKS, CDR2 YYEKEE (reference sequence). After removal of 0 bases from V and 5 bases from J, the junction contained 10 bases not matched to a gene. This CDR3 spans 16 amino acids. This CDR3 reads CASSLDPTSFRETQYF. The CDR3 bases are TGTGCCAGCAGCTTGGACCCGACTAGCTTCCGGGAGACCCAGTACTTC.

The chain combines TRBV24-1 with TRBJ2-7, with unresolved D. V was trimmed by 4 bases and J by 5 bases, leaving 17 bases between them. The CDR3 extends over 15 amino acids. The germline gives CDR1 KGHDR, CDR2 SFDVKD. As DNA, the CDR3 is TGTGCCACCAGTGACCACTCCCTCCCGGGTCACGAGCAGTACTTC. This sequence encodes CATSDHSLPGHEQYF.

V usage is TRBV10-3 and J usage is TRBJ1-2, with a possible D match to TRBD1 (6 bases). This CDR3 is 13 amino acids long. The V end was cut by 11 bases, the J end by 8 bases, with 21 bases between. Germline lookup yields CDR1 ENHRY and CDR2 SYGVKD. The CDR3 nucleotides read TGTGCCGTACTCCGGGACACCCAAGAGGGCTACACCTTC. Translating it yields CAVLRDTQEGYTF.

V gene TRBV12-5 combines with J gene TRBJ2-6; D is uncertain. V was pared by 6 bases and J by 1 base, with 10 bases between. The V gene's germline CDR1 is LGHNT and CDR2 FRNRAP. The CDR3 has 15 amino acids. The CDR3 loop reads CASGSQESGANVLTF. The CDR3 DNA is TGTGCTAGTGGCTCACAAGAATCTGGGGCCAACGTCCTGACTTTC.

The chain combines TRBV19 with TRBJ2-3; 13 positions match TRBD2. V lost 4 bases and J lost 4; bases outside the gene matches: 17. CDR3 length: 20 residues. The V gene's germline CDR1 is LNHDA and CDR2 SQIVND (reference sequence). CDR3 residues: CASSRQLAGGLSRHADTQYF. Here the CDR3 DNA reads TGTGCCAGTAGTAGACAACTAGCGGGGGGGCTAAGTAGACACGCAGATACGCAGTATTTT.

The chain couples TRBV2 to TRBJ1-4, with D possibly being TRBD1 (5 bases). The CDR3 has 15 residues. Germline V CDR1 and CDR2: SNHLY, FYNNEI. Trimming cost V 4 bases and J 8 bases, with 17 bases left between them. CDR3: CASSVVQVYEEKLFF. As DNA, the CDR3 is TGTGCCAGCAGTGTGGTACAGGTTTATGAAGAAAAACTGTTTTTT.

The chain is built from TRBV2 and TRBJ1-2; D call uncertain. V gave up 7 bases and J gave up 3 bases, with 15 bases separating them. Germline values: CDR1 SNHLY, CDR2 FYNNEI. The CDR3 contains 14 residues. The CDR3 reads CASTEHQNDYGYTF. The CDR3 DNA sequence: TGTGCCAGCACCGAACACCAAAACGACTATGGCTACACCTTC.

This rearrangement joins TRBV19 to TRBJ1-1; D uncertain. The CDR3 loop spans 12 amino acids. The ends were cut back, 5 bases at V and 1 base at J, with 5 bases in the middle. Germline V gene data show CDR1 as LNHDA and CDR2 as SQIVND (reference sequence). The CDR3 nucleotides read TGTGCCAGTAGTGGCAGGAACACTGAAGCTTTCTTT. Translating gives CASSGRNTEAFF.

The V gene is TRBV11-3, the J gene TRBJ2-1; D gene unclear. Trimming removed 0 bases at V and 2 bases at J, with 8 bases between. The CDR3 loop spans 15 amino acids. Germline lookup yields CDR1 SGHNT and CDR2 YENEEA. This CDR3 is CASSLDPRAYNEQFF. In DNA, the CDR3 is TGTGCCAGCAGCTTAGATCCCCGGGCCTACAATGAGCAGTTCTTC.

The rearrangement links TRBV30 to TRBJ1-1; D remains ambiguous. Deletions cut 0 bases from V and 7 bases from J, with 9 bases between. Germline values: CDR1 GTSNPN, CDR2 SVGIG (reference sequence). This CDR3 is built from 12 residues. CDR3 residues: CAWSVGGIEAFF. In DNA, the CDR3 is TGTGCCTGGAGTGTCGGAGGGATTGAAGCTTTCTTT.

The V gene is TRBV6-1, the J gene TRBJ1-1; tentative D call: TRBD1 (6 bases). Germline CDR1 reads MNHNS; CDR2 reads SASEGT. The CDR3 runs 18 residues. Trimming pared 3 bases from V and 1 base from J, leaving 21 bases between. CDR3 sequence (DNA): TGTGCCAGCAGTGAGGGGCCCAATTTACAGGGAAGGAACACTGAAGCTTTCTTT. Protein sequence: CASSEGPNLQGRNTEAFF.

The chain uses TRBV5-5 and TRBJ2-6; 11 bases agree with TRBD1. V shed 3 bases, J shed 2 bases, and the junction held 10 bases outside the gene matches. The germline gives CDR1 SGHKS, CDR2 YYEKEE (reference sequence). The length of the CDR3 is 19 residues. This CDR3 reads CASSWRDRGNPPGANVLTF. As DNA, the CDR3 is TGTGCCAGCAGCTGGCGGGACAGGGGGAACCCCCCTGGGGCCAACGTCCTGACTTTC.

This clone was counted between two and nine times. The chain combines TRBV6-5 with TRBJ1-5; 8 nucleotides line up with TRBD1. CDR1 and CDR2 from the germline V gene are MNHEY and SVGAGI. This CDR3 is built from 14 residues. J gave up 4 bases and V 6 bases, and 5 bases lay outside the gene matches. DNA of the CDR3: TGTGCCAGCAGCCCGGACAGGGCTAATCAGCCCCAGCATTTT. Protein sequence: CASSPDRANQPQHF.

The rearrangement uses TRBV11-2 and TRBJ2-1, with 10 positions matching TRBD2. J was trimmed by 7 bases and V by 4 bases; bases with no gene match: 13. Germline V gene sequence: CDR1 SGHAT, CDR2 FQNNGV. The CDR3 is 17 residues long. Here the CDR3 reads CASSSIERGGFRNEQFF. CDR3 DNA: TGTGCCAGCAGCTCAATAGAGCGGGGGGGCTTCCGGAATGAGCAGTTCTTC.

CDR3 DNA: TGTGCCAGCAGCTTAAACACCCCGGGGAGCCAGCCCCAGCATTTT. This encodes CASSLNTPGSQPQHF. This chain links TRBV7-2 with TRBJ1-5; D is ambiguous. Germline V gives CDR1 SGHTA, CDR2 FQGNSA. V was cut by 2 bases and J by 7 bases, with 15 bases left in between. This CDR3 is built from 15 residues.

J is TRBJ2-4 and V is TRBV29-1, with 8 bases identical to TRBD2. CDR1 is SQVTM, CDR2 ANQGSEA, per germline. V gave up 7 bases and J gave up 1 base; unmatched junction bases: 12. The CDR3 spans 16 residues. CDR3 protein: CSAGERGRAAKNIQYF. The DNA of the CDR3 is TGCAGCGCGGGGGAGCGGGGGCGCGCGGCCAAAAACATTCAGTACTTC.

This sequence joins TRBV18 and TRBJ1-2; D is undetermined. CDR3 length: 18 residues. Trimming cost V 2 bases and J 1 base, with 20 bases left between them. Germline V gene sequence: CDR1 KGHSH, CDR2 LQKENI. CDR3 sequence reads: CASSPSRIQAGLNYGYTF. In nucleotides, the CDR3 is TGTGCCAGCTCACCAAGCCGGATTCAGGCAGGCCTTAACTATGGCTACACCTTC.

The chain carries TRBV5-6 and TRBJ2-7; 8 bases align to TRBD2. CDR3 length equals 15 residues. V dropped 0 bases and J dropped 0; count of bases not matched to a gene: 2. CDR1 and CDR2 (germline): SGHDT, YYEEEE. The CDR3 sequence: CASSLVAGNSYEQYF. CDR3 nucleotide sequence: TGTGCCAGCAGCTTGGTAGCGGGAAACTCCTACGAGCAGTACTTC. Complete variable domain (other parts from reference TRBV5-6 and TRBJ2-7): DAGVTQSPTHLIKTRGQQVTLRCSPKSGHDTVSWYQQALGQGPQFIFQYYEEEERQRGNFPDRFSGHQFPNYSSELNVNALLLGDSALYLCASSLVAGNSYEQYFGPGTRLTVT.

The chain has TRBV10-3 and TRBJ2-4; possibly TRBD1 for D (7 bases). V lost 8 bases, J lost 0 bases, and 17 bases lay in between. The germline V gene has CDR1 ENHRY and CDR2 SYGVKD. CDR3 length: 16 amino acids. CDR3 sequence: CAIGSGGGSAKNIQYF. In nucleotides, the CDR3 is TGTGCCATCGGTAGCGGAGGGGGCTCAGCCAAAAACATTCAGTACTTC.

The chain joins TRBV11-2 to TRBJ2-7; D possibly corresponds to TRBD1 (6 bases). V dropped 1 base and J dropped 2 bases, with 12 bases sitting between them. The CDR3 extends over 15 amino acids. Germline V gene data show CDR1 as SGHAT and CDR2 as FQNNGV. The CDR3 bases are TGTGCCAGCAGCTTAGGGCCGACAGGAGCCTACGAGCAGTACTTC. This codes for CASSLGPTGAYEQYF.

The V and J genes are TRBV6-5 and TRBJ2-5; tentative D call: TRBD1 (6 bases). This CDR3 has 13 amino acids. The V gene lost 7 bases and the J gene lost 4 bases, with 13 bases spanning the gap. Germline CDR1 is MNHEY and CDR2 is SVGAGI. The chain's CDR3 is CASTRGLAETQYF. CDR3 coding DNA: TGTGCCAGCACCAGGGGTCTGGCAGAGACCCAGTACTTC.